The TCR beta chain described here comes from a study of cytomegalovirus exposure and HLA in healthy donors. Trimming left V 7 bases short and J 4 bases short, with 16 bases between. Germline V gives CDR1 MNHNS, CDR2 SASEGT. The CDR3 loop spans 14 amino acids. Assay: immunoSEQ multiplex PCR; the TCRdb copy retains only in-frame clones and omits some. The table lists some 110,000 clones, around 88% of them singletons. The material sequenced was PBMCs. The chain couples TRBV6-1 to TRBJ1-1, with no clear D. This sequence was found in a man between 18 and 35 years old in good health and CMV-seronegative. The CDR3 protein is CASIALAGLTEAFF. CDR3 in DNA: TGTGCCAGCATTGCTCTTGCGGGTCTCACTGAAGCTTTCTTT.